The T cell receptor beta chain described here comes from a study of radiotherapy plus CTLA-4 blockade in lung cancer. Whole-study context: Objective responses were recorded in 15% to 20% of patients, with disease control recorded in 25% to 40%.

Study results and limitations: Reported findings show early blood T cell clone dynamics, with interferon-beta, best predicted response. In blood, after radiotherapy plus ipilimumab, tumor-derived TCR clones expanded.

With 7 bases removed from V and 3 bases from J, the gap between germline ends came to 16 bases. This CDR3 has 14 amino acids. The V gene's germline CDR1 is SGHRS and CDR2 YFSETQ. Alongside CTLA-4 blockade with ipilimumab, patients with chemo-refractory metastatic non-small-cell lung cancer received focal radiation. A remark on this clone: What it binds is unknown.

The table came from immunoSEQ multiplex PCR; TCRdb's copy has only in-frame clones and leaves some out. This table has more than 25,000 clones, 79% appearing once. Sequencing was performed on peripheral blood, taken from a patient treated with radiotherapy plus ipilimumab. The source of this sequence is a human donor with non-small cell lung cancer that progressed on radiotherapy plus ipilimumab. J is TRBJ2-5 and V is TRBV5-1, with D tentatively TRBD1 (6 bases). The DNA of the CDR3 is TGCGCCAGCGGACAACTAGGGGGAGAAGAGACCCAGTACTTC. Amino acid sequence: CASGQLGGEETQYF.